This T cell receptor (beta chain) was recovered during a study of cytomegalovirus exposure and HLA in healthy donors. The overall study: Counted in an early data release were about 85 million unique TCRs from HLA-typed donors.

PCR involved 60 Vbeta and 13 Jbeta primers. TCRdb keeps only in-frame clones here, not all; method: immunoSEQ multiplex PCR. Its listing shows more than 100,000 clones. V dropped 3 bases and J dropped 6; count of bases not matched to a gene: 9. CDR3 length: 16 residues. CDR1 and CDR2 from the germline V gene are MNHNS and SASEGT. The origin of this receptor is a woman aged 40 to 49 in good health and CMV-seronegative. This chain links TRBV6-1 with TRBJ1-5, with TRBD1 identical over 9 bases. The sample consisted of PBMCs. The CDR3 DNA reads TGTGCCAGCAGTGATCAACCGGGACAGGGAAGTCAGCCCCAGCATTTT. Translating it yields CASSDQPGQGSQPQHF.